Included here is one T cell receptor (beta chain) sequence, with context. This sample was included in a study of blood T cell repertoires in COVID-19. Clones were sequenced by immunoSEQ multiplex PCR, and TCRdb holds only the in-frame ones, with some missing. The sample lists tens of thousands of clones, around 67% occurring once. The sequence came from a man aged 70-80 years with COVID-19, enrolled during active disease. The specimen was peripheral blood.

The CDR3 region has the DNA TGTGCCAGCAGCTCCTTTGGGCCGACAGGGGAAGGCTACACCTTC. Residues: CASSSFGPTGEGYTF. The V gene is TRBV27, the J gene TRBJ1-2; 8 bases are shared with TRBD1. V trimming: 6 bases; J trimming: 8 bases; junction bases outside the gene matches: 14. The CDR3 totals 15 residues. Germline CDR1 reads MNHEY; CDR2 reads SMNVEV (reference sequence).